The rows below give T cell receptor beta chains drawn from one sample of a study of blood T cell repertoires in COVID-19. The table came from immunoSEQ multiplex PCR; TCRdb's copy has only in-frame clones and leaves some out. The profile shows more than 200,000 clones, about 93% of them singletons. Sequenced sample: PBMCs or T cells enriched from blood (not recorded which). These TCRs come from a woman under 30 who had recovered from COVID-19. The CDR3 runs from the conserved cysteine through the conserved F or W. A D gene is named only where the DNA matches it firmly. Only some rows state a clone size, as once, few, many or a class for expanded clones.

v_gene,d_gene,j_gene,abundance,CDR3aa,CDR3nt
TRBV29-1,.,TRBJ2-3,once,CSVSESADTQYF,TGCAGCGTTAGCGAGTCCGCAGATACGCAGTATTTT
TRBV13,.,TRBJ2-3,.,CASSAPAGPSTDTQYF,TGTGCCAGCAGCGCCCCCGCGGGCCCTAGCACAGATACGCAGTATTTT
TRBV7-3,.,TRBJ2-2,.,CASRDGGLNTGELFF,TGTGCCAGCAGGGACGGGGGGCTCAACACCGGGGAGCTGTTTTTT
TRBV6-5,TRBD1,TRBJ1-2,once,CASSRDRRYGYTF,TGTGCCAGCAGCCGGGACAGACGCTATGGCTACACCTTC
TRBV5-1,TRBD2,TRBJ2-5,.,CASSLHQRELETQYF,TGCGCCAGCAGCTTGCACCAGCGGGAGCTGGAGACCCAGTACTTC
TRBV5-1,TRBD2,TRBJ2-3,once,CASSVKAGAPTDTQYF,TGCGCCAGCAGCGTTAAAGCGGGAGCCCCGACAGATACGCAGTATTTT
TRBV19,.,TRBJ2-4,.,CASRNQGIAKNIQYF,TGTGCCAGTCGGAATCAGGGTATAGCCAAAAACATTCAGTACTTC
TRBV27,.,TRBJ1-2,.,CASSLQVYYGYTF,TGTGCCAGCAGTCTCCAGGTTTATTATGGCTACACCTTC
TRBV7-9,.,TRBJ1-3,.,CASSFDQAGHSGNTIYF,TGTGCCAGCAGCTTCGATCAGGCGGGCCACTCTGGAAACACCATATATTTT
TRBV5-1,TRBD1,TRBJ1-1,.,CASSPPTGSGSAEAFF,TGCGCCAGCAGCCCCCCGACAGGGAGCGGGTCGGCTGAAGCTTTCTTT
TRBV5-1,TRBD1,TRBJ1-6,.,CASSSLGQGGIVNSPLHF,TGCGCCAGCAGCTCCCTAGGACAGGGCGGGATCGTAAATTCACCCCTCCACTTT
TRBV28,.,TRBJ1-2,once,CASGEVRGYGYTF,TGTGCCAGCGGAGAGGTACGCGGCTATGGCTACACCTTC
TRBV6-5,TRBD2,TRBJ2-2,.,CASMLAGGPAGELFF,TGTGCCAGCATGCTAGCGGGGGGGCCCGCCGGGGAGCTGTTTTTT
TRBV28,.,TRBJ1-2,.,CASSVYSAGGYGYTF,TGTGCCAGCAGTGTATACTCTGCGGGAGGCTATGGCTACACCTTC
TRBV7-2,TRBD1,TRBJ1-1,.,CASSSTGGIPEAFF,TGTGCCAGCAGCTCCACAGGGGGCATCCCTGAAGCTTTCTTT
TRBV3-1/TRBV3-2,TRBD2,TRBJ2-3,.,CASSQDVAGGPRDTQYF,TGTGCCAGCAGCCAAGACGTAGCGGGAGGGCCGCGGGATACGCAGTATTTT
TRBV9,TRBD2,TRBJ2-1,.,CASSVGLAGGPHEQFF,TGTGCCAGCAGCGTAGGACTAGCGGGAGGCCCCCATGAGCAGTTCTTC
TRBV5-6,TRBD2,TRBJ2-1,.,CASLGGAYNEQFF,TGTGCCAGCCTCGGGGGGGCTTACAATGAGCAGTTCTTC
TRBV10-2,.,TRBJ2-3,.,CASKRAGISSTDTQYF,TGCGCCAGCAAGCGAGCGGGCATCTCTAGCACAGATACGCAGTATTTT
TRBV4-1,TRBD2,TRBJ2-7,.,CASSRSPISGRVSEQYF,TGCGCCAGCAGCCGCTCCCCTATTAGCGGGAGGGTCTCCGAGCAGTACTTC
TRBV3-1/TRBV3-2,.,TRBJ1-2,.,CASSQGQNYGYTF,TGTGCCAGCAGCCAAGGCCAGAACTATGGCTACACCTTC
TRBV15,TRBD1,TRBJ1-2,.,CATSRDQTGTGGGYTF,TGTGCCACCAGCAGAGACCAAACCGGGACAGGGGGTGGCTACACCTTC
TRBV19,.,TRBJ2-5,.,CASSIVGAETQYF,TGTGCCAGTAGTATAGTGGGGGCCGAGACCCAGTACTTC
TRBV3-1/TRBV3-2,.,TRBJ1-1,.,CASSHSQNTEAFF,TGTGCCAGCAGCCATTCCCAGAACACTGAAGCTTTCTTT
TRBV5-4,.,TRBJ2-7,.,CASSFRGNYEQYF,TGTGCCAGCAGCTTCCGGGGGAACTACGAGCAGTACTTC
TRBV9,.,TRBJ1-2,.,CASSPVAYGYTF,TGTGCCAGCAGCCCAGTCGCCTATGGCTACACCTTC
TRBV2,.,TRBJ2-7,once,CASFGQKKPYEQYF,TGTGCCAGCTTTGGGCAGAAAAAGCCGTACGAGCAGTACTTC
TRBV19,TRBD2,TRBJ2-7,once,CASSRPGGGSEQYF,TGTGCCAGTAGCAGGCCGGGGGGAGGTTCCGAGCAGTACTTC
TRBV4-3,.,TRBJ1-1,.,CASSQRLQGNTEAFF,TGCGCCAGCAGCCAAAGGTTACAGGGTAACACTGAAGCTTTCTTT
TRBV7-2,TRBD1,TRBJ1-4,.,CASSSDRTDEKLFF,TGTGCCAGCAGCTCGGACAGGACCGATGAAAAACTGTTTTTT